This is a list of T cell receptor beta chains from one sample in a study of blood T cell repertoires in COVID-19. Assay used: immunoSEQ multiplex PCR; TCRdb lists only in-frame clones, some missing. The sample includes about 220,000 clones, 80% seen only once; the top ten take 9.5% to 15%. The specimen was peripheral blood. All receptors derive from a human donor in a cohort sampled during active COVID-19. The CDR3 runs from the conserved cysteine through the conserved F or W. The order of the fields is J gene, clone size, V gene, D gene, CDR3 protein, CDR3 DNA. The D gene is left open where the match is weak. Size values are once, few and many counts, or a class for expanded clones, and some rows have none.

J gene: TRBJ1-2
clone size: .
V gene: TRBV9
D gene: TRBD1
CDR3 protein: CASSIHRGEYGYTF
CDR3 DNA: TGTGCCAGCAGCATCCACAGGGGAGAGTATGGCTACACCTTC

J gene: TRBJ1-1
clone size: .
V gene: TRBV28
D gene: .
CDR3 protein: CASSPLEGTEAFF
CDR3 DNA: TGTGCCAGCAGTCCACTGGAGGGCACTGAAGCTTTCTTT

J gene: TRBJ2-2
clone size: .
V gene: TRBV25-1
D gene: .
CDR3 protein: CASSEMASGVPNTGELFF
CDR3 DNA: TGTGCCAGCAGTGAAATGGCGTCAGGGGTTCCGAACACCGGGGAGCTGTTTTTT

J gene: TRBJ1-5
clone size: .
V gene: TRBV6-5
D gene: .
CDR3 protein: CASSYGNSNQPQHF
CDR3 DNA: TGTGCCAGCAGTTACGGCAATAGCAATCAGCCCCAGCATTTT

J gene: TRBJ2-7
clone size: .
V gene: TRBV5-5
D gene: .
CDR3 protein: CASIILGVPYEQYF
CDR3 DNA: TGTGCCAGCATTATCCTCGGGGTCCCCTACGAGCAGTACTTC

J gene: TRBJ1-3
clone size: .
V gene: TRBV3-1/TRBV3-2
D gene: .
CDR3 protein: CASSQGYREIYF
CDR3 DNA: TGTGCCAGCAGCCAAGGGTACAGGGAGATATATTTT

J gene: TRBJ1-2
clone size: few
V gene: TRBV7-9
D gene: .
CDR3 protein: CASSLGTDYGYTF
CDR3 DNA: TGTGCCAGCAGCTTAGGAACAGACTATGGCTACACCTTC

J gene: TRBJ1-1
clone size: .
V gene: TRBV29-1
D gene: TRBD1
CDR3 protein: CSGLTGGANTEAFF
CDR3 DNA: TGCAGCGGCCTCACAGGGGGGGCGAACACTGAAGCTTTCTTT

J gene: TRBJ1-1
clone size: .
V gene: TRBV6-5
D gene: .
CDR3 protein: CASSRGGTEAFF
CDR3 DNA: TGTGCCAGCAGTCGGGGAGGTACTGAAGCTTTCTTT

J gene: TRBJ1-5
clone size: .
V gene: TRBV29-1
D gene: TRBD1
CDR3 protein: CSVEEGPGTGKRNSNQPQHF
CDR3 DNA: TGCAGCGTTGAAGAGGGACCCGGGACAGGGAAGCGCAATAGCAATCAGCCCCAGCATTTT

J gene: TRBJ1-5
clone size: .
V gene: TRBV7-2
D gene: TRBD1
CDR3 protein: CASSPGHRGQPQHF
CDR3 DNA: TGTGCCAGCAGCCCTGGACACAGGGGACAGCCCCAGCATTTT

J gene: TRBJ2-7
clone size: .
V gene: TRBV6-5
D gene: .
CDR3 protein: CASRGMTNYEQYF
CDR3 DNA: TGTGCCAGCCGGGGGATGACTAACTACGAGCAGTACTTC

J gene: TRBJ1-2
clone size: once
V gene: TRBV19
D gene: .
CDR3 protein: CASSTGANYGYTF
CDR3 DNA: TGTGCCAGTAGTACCGGTGCTAACTATGGCTACACCTTC

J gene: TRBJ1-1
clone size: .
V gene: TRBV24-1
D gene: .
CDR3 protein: CATSDFGSGEAFF
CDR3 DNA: TGTGCCACCAGTGATTTCGGGTCGGGTGAAGCTTTCTTT

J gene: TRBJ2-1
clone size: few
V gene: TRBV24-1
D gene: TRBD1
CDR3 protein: CATSGQGAIEQFF
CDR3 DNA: TGTGCCACCAGTGGGCAGGGGGCCATTGAGCAGTTCTTC

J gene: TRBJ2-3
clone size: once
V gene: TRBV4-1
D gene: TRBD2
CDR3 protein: CASRVSGRGGTDTQYF
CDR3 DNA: TGCGCCAGCAGAGTTAGCGGGAGGGGGGGCACAGATACGCAGTATTTT

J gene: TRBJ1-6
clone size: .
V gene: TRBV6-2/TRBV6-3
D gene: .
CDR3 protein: CASSYSAEPNSPLHF
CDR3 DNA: TGTGCCAGCAGTTACTCCGCAGAACCAAATTCACCCCTCCACTTT

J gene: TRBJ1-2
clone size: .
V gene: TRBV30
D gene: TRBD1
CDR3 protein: CAWRDRALPNYGYTF
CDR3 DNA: TGTGCCTGGAGGGACAGGGCCCTTCCTAACTATGGCTACACCTTC

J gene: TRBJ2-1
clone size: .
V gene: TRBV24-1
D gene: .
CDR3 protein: CATSDPRTGDNEQFF
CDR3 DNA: TGTGCCACCAGTGATCCCCGTACAGGTGACAATGAGCAGTTCTTC

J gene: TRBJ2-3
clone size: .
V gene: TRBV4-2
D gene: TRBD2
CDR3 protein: CASSQEGLAGPSTDTQYF
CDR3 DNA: TGTGCCAGCAGCCAAGAGGGACTAGCGGGCCCGAGCACAGATACGCAGTATTTT

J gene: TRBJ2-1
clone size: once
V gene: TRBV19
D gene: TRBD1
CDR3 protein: CASTSHDRGRRNEQFF
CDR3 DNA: TGTGCCAGTACCTCCCACGACAGGGGAAGGAGGAATGAGCAGTTCTTC

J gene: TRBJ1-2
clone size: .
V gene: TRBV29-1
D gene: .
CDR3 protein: CSARSGVEGYTF
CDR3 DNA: TGCAGCGCCCGAAGCGGGGTTGAAGGCTACACCTTC

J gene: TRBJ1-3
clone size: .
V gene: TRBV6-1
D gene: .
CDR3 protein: CASREVGAGGNTIYF
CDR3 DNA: TGTGCCAGCAGGGAAGTGGGGGCGGGTGGAAACACCATATATTTT